This record concerns one T cell receptor (beta chain) sequence. Antigen: not known. The sample originates from a study of T cells expressing NK-cell markers. About the research overall: CD3+CD56+NKG2C+, CD3+CD56+NKG2C- and CD3+CD56-NKG2C+ T cells, once sorted, supplied the TCR beta repertoires.

Germline V gene lookup returns CDR1 SQVTM and CDR2 ANQGSEA. The CDR3 totals 14 residues. TCRdb reprocessed the 5' RACE reads, with one entry per CDR3 protein and no DNA. In all, the sample yields about 540,000 distinct CDR3 sequences. The study, taken as a whole, reports: These clonotypes also led the CD3+CD56-NKG2C+ fraction in a handful of donors.

The V gene is TRBV29-1, the J gene TRBJ2-2; as DNA is missing, the TRBD1 call by TCRdb cannot be tested. The sequenced sample was blood T cells: a sorted CD56 or NKG2C T cell subset, CD4+ or CD8+ T cells, or bulk PBMC T cells (not recorded which). The sequence was collected from a man aged 18-30 years in good health. CDR3 protein: CSVEDRGASGELFF.